The 18 T cell receptor beta chains given below trace back to one sample, sequenced in a study of CD8+CD57+ T cells in acquired aplastic anemia. TCR beta VDJ and CDR3 profiling used genomic DNA as template. TCRdb re-called the reads with MiXCR, one entry per CDR3 protein. The top ten hold 35% to 60% of the sample, which has some 150,000 distinct CDR3 sequences, 71% seen once. Flow cytometry had shown expanded CD8+CD57+ cells in the patients chosen for sequencing. The specimen was sorted CD4+, CD8+, or CD8+CD57+ T cells (not recorded which) from PBMCs. These receptor sequences come from a human donor with aplastic anemia.

V is TRBV7-9 and J is TRBJ2-7, with TRBD2 identical over 10 bases. The CDR3 covers 16 residues. V dropped 5 bases and J dropped 3; count of bases not matched to a gene: 10. Germline V gene data show CDR1 as SEHNR and CDR2 as FQNEAQ (reference sequence). The CDR3 spells CASSPVLAGVVYEQYF. Written as DNA, the CDR3 is TGTGCCAGCAGCCCCGTCCTAGCGGGAGTGGTCTACGAGCAGTACTTC.

The chain employs TRBV19 and TRBJ1-2; tentatively, D is TRBD1 (6 bases). Germline assignment: CDR1 LNHDA and CDR2 SQIVND (reference sequence). Trimming took off 6 bases at V and 5 bases at J, with 13 bases between the two ends. The CDR3 contains 13 residues. CDR3 in amino acids: CASSLDRRYGYTF. The CDR3 region has the DNA TGTGCCAGTAGCCTCGACAGGCGTTATGGCTACACCTTC.

The V and J genes are TRBV12-3 or TRBV12-4 and TRBJ1-1; D uncertain. V was trimmed by 7 bases and J by 3 bases, leaving 9 bases between them. The CDR3 length is 12 residues. The CDR3 bases are TGTGCCAGCACCCTTCGGGACACTGAAGCTTTCTTT. This translates into CASTLRDTEAFF.

This clonotype was counted many times. The chain joins TRBV7-8 to TRBJ1-6, with D maybe TRBD1 (5 bases). The CDR3 loop spans 15 amino acids. Germline V gives CDR1 SGHVS, CDR2 FQNEAQ. Trimming removed 0 bases from V and 8 bases from J, with 11 bases in between. CDR3 in DNA: TGTGCCAGCAGCTTAGCTGGGGACTGGGATTCACCCCTCCACTTT. Translated, it gives CASSLAGDWDSPLHF. The entire variable domain, with the rest obtained from reference TRBV7-8 and TRBJ1-6, is as follows: GAGVSQSPRYKVAKRGQDVALRCDPISGHVSLFWYQQALGQGPEFLTYFQNEAQLDKSGLPSDRFFAERPEGSVSTLKIQRTQQEDSAVYLCASSLAGDWDSPLHFGNGTRLTVT.

This chain's CDR3 is CSARTEETQYF. CDR3 sequence (DNA): TGCAGTGCTAGAACAGAAGAGACCCAGTACTTC. The chain links TRBV20-1 to TRBJ2-5; no clear D. In germline, CDR1 is DFQATT, CDR2 SNEGSKA (reference sequence). Trimming stripped 2 bases from V and 3 bases from J, with 4 bases between. The CDR3 spans 11 residues.

CDR3 residues: CSVTLVSYNEQFF. The CDR3 bases are TGCAGCGTTACACTCGTATCCTACAATGAGCAGTTCTTC. J is TRBJ2-1 and V is TRBV29-1; D gene uncertain. CDR1 is SQVTM, CDR2 ANQGSEA, per germline. The CDR3 sequence is 13 residues long. V was clipped by 5 bases and J by 1 base, with 9 bases between them.

The chain links TRBV20-1 to TRBJ2-3; 9 bases match TRBD2. In germline, CDR1 is DFQATT, CDR2 SNEGSKA (reference sequence). The CDR3 is made up of 17 amino acids. Unmatched junction bases numbered 8, after V lost 0 bases and J lost 1 base. As DNA, the CDR3 is TGCAGTGCTAGAGACCCTAGCGGGACGCGGGGCACAGATACGCAGTATTTT. Encoded protein: CSARDPSGTRGTDTQYF.

The chain has TRBV9 and TRBJ2-7; D uncertain. Per the germline V gene, CDR1 is SGDLS and CDR2 is YYNGEE. The CDR3 has 14 residues. The V and J ends lost 9 bases and 2 bases respectively, with 18 bases between them. Here the CDR3 reads CATSANSSPYEQYF. For the CDR3, the DNA is TGTGCCACCAGTGCCAACAGTAGCCCCTACGAGCAGTACTTC.

This chain links TRBV5-4 with TRBJ1-1; D is unclear. The germline V gene encodes CDR1 SGHNT and CDR2 YYREEE (reference sequence). The CDR3 runs 13 residues. V lost 7 bases and J lost 3, with 13 bases in between. CDR3 loop: CASQEASYTEAFF. The DNA for the CDR3 is TGTGCCAGCCAAGAGGCTAGTTACACTGAAGCTTTCTTT.

The chain recombines TRBV28 with TRBJ2-5; 7 nucleotides align to TRBD1. Germline assignment: CDR1 MDHEN and CDR2 SYDVKM. The CDR3 spans 12 residues. V was clipped by 8 bases and J by 4 bases; unmatched bases: 4. The CDR3 region has the DNA TGTGCCAGCGACAGGGTTGGAGAGACCCAGTACTTC. As protein: CASDRVGETQYF.

The rearrangement links TRBV20-1 to TRBJ1-1; no firm D call. V shed 4 bases and J shed 2 bases, with 8 bases lying between them. CDR1 and CDR2 from the germline V gene are DFQATT and SNEGSKA (reference sequence). The CDR3 loop spans 12 amino acids. CDR3 DNA: TGCAGTGCTACCCGAGGAAACACTGAAGCTTTCTTT. This sequence encodes CSATRGNTEAFF.

V is TRBV20-1 and J is TRBJ2-7; a possible D gene is TRBD2 (6 bases). The CDR3 has 14 residues. Germline CDR1 is DFQATT and CDR2 is SNEGSKA (reference sequence). The V gene lost 3 bases and the J gene lost 0 bases, with 12 bases spanning the gap. CDR3 nucleotide sequence: TGCAGTGCTAGCGGTAGCGGAAGCTCCTACGAGCAGTACTTC. Translating gives CSASGSGSSYEQYF.

The CDR3 nucleotides are TGTGCCAGCAGTGGAGAAGGGGGTTATGGCTACACCTTC. This sequence encodes CASSGEGGYGYTF. This chain connects TRBV2 to TRBJ1-2; tentatively, D is TRBD1 (6 bases). The germline V gene encodes CDR1 SNHLY and CDR2 FYNNEI. Trimming removed 4 bases from V and 5 bases from J, with 11 bases in between. The length of the CDR3 is 13 residues. Filled out from reference TRBV2 and TRBJ1-2, the complete variable domain reads EPEVTQTPSHQVTQMGQEVILRCVPISNHLYFYWYRQILGQKVEFLVSFYNNEISEKSEIFDDQFSVERPDGSNFTLKIRSTKLEDSAMYFCASSGEGGYGYTFGSGTRLTVV.

The chain is built from TRBV24-1 and TRBJ2-1, with D unclear. Germline values: CDR1 KGHDR, CDR2 SFDVKD. The CDR3 has 15 residues. The germline V and J ends were trimmed by 3 bases and 3 bases, with 11 bases remaining between them. CDR3 protein: CATSDPRKGYNEQFF. CDR3 DNA sequence: TGTGCCACCAGTGATCCCCGGAAGGGCTACAATGAGCAGTTCTTC.

The rearrangement joins TRBV9 to TRBJ2-7; 9 nucleotides match TRBD1. This CDR3 spans 16 amino acids. The V gene's germline CDR1 is SGDLS and CDR2 YYNGEE. Trimming at V came to 4 bases and at J to 2 bases, leaving 10 bases not matched to a gene. CDR3 region: CASSPRTGTGTYEQYF. For the CDR3, the DNA is TGTGCCAGCAGCCCTCGAACGGGGACAGGGACCTACGAGCAGTACTTC. Complete variable domain (other parts from reference TRBV9 and TRBJ2-7): DSGVTQTPKHLITATGQRVTLRCSPRSGDLSVYWYQQSLDQGLQFLIQYYNGEERAKGNILERFSAQQFPDLHSELNLSSLELGDSALYFCASSPRTGTGTYEQYFGPGTRLTVT.

This chain connects TRBV5-1 to TRBJ2-3, with 7 bases that match TRBD1. The germline CDR1 and CDR2 sequences are SGHRS and YFSETQ. The CDR3 loop spans 15 amino acids. J lost 2 bases, V lost 5 bases, and 8 bases had no gene match. CDR3 amino acids: CASRIQGTVTDTQYF. CDR3 sequence (DNA): TGCGCCAGCAGGATACAGGGGACAGTCACAGATACGCAGTATTTT.

V and J are TRBV2 and TRBJ1-5; D is uncertain. The ends were cut back, 7 bases at V and 3 bases at J, with 10 bases in the middle. Germline V CDR1 and CDR2: SNHLY, FYNNEI. The CDR3 is made up of 13 amino acids. The CDR3 loop reads CASTRVFNQPQHF. CDR3 nucleotide sequence: TGTGCCAGCACTAGGGTCTTCAATCAGCCCCAGCATTTT.

The V gene is TRBV25-1, the J gene TRBJ1-1; 9 bases match TRBD1. The CDR3 consists of 13 residues. The J segment lost 11 bases and the V segment lost 5 bases, leaving 9 bases of the junction unmatched. Germline V gene sequence: CDR1 MGHDK, CDR2 SYGVNS. The CDR3 is CASSIRDRVEAFF. The CDR3 DNA sequence: TGTGCCAGCAGTATCCGGGACAGGGTGGAGGCTTTCTTT.